Below are 20 T cell receptor beta chains sequenced from a single sample in a study of blood T cell repertoires in COVID-19. Using immunoSEQ multiplex PCR, the repertoire was profiled, and TCRdb retains in-frame clones only, with some absent. The top ten hold 35% to 40% of the sample, which has 120,000 or so clones, around 80% seen once. The source material was peripheral blood. The receptors were sampled from a man aged 35 to 55 with active or convalescent COVID-19.

This clone was observed once. CDR3 sequence reads: CASSQPGSSGANVLTF. DNA for the CDR3: TGTGCCAGCAGCCAACCCGGGAGCTCTGGGGCCAACGTCCTGACTTTC. This chain connects TRBV3-1 (or the pseudogene TRBV3-2) to TRBJ2-6; tentative D call: TRBD2 (6 bases). The germline V gene has CDR1 LGHDT and CDR2 YNNKEL (reference sequence). V was cut by 2 bases and J by 0 bases, with 8 bases left in between. This CDR3 is built from 16 residues.

This chain uses TRBV12-3 or TRBV12-4 with TRBJ1-1, with D possibly TRBD1 on 5 matching bases. The CDR3 extends over 13 amino acids. Trimming removed 7 bases from V and 5 bases from J, with 14 bases in between. The CDR3 sequence is CASTTRGGTEAFF. CDR3 sequence (DNA): TGTGCCAGCACGACTCGGGGGGGGACTGAAGCTTTCTTT.

This clone was observed a few times. CDR3 DNA: TGCAGCATCAGACGGGATCCTAGCTCCTACGAGCAGTACTTC. It specifies CSIRRDPSSYEQYF. The chain is built from TRBV29-1 and TRBJ2-7, with D tentatively TRBD2 (5 bases). Germline V gene lookup returns CDR1 SQVTM and CDR2 ANQGSEA. Trimming took 8 bases from V and 0 from J, leaving 17 bases between them. CDR3 size: 14 residues.

V usage is TRBV18 and J usage is TRBJ1-5; D is undetermined. Germline CDR1 and CDR2: KGHSH and LQKENI. Trimming pared 3 bases from V and 9 bases from J, leaving 18 bases between. The CDR3 loop spans 15 amino acids. CDR3 residues: CASSPSMDPGRPQHF. CDR3 coding DNA: TGTGCCAGCTCACCCTCGATGGATCCCGGGAGGCCCCAGCATTTT. Combining the CDR3 with reference TRBV18 and TRBJ1-5 gives the whole variable domain NAGVMQNPRHLVRRRGQEARLRCSPMKGHSHVYWYRQLPEEGLKFMVYLQKENIIDESGMPKERFSAEFPKEGPSILRIQQVVRGDSAAYFCASSPSMDPGRPQHFGDGTRLSIL.

This clone was recorded only once. The chain uses TRBV13 and TRBJ2-7; no clear D gene. The V and J ends lost 0 bases and 1 base respectively, with 7 bases between them. This CDR3 has 14 residues. The germline V gene encodes CDR1 PRHDT and CDR2 FYEKMQ (reference sequence). The DNA of the CDR3 is TGTGCCAGCAGCTTAGGCCCTCTTTCCTACGAGCAGTACTTC. Translating it yields CASSLGPLSYEQYF.

The genes are TRBV6-5 and TRBJ2-7; 13 bases match TRBD2. Looked up from germline, CDR1 is MNHEY and CDR2 is SVGAGI. The CDR3 spans 15 residues. Trimming at V came to 6 bases and at J to 3 bases, leaving 5 bases not matched to a gene. The CDR3 DNA follows: TGTGCCAGCAGCTTCGGGACTAGCGGGAACTACGAGCAGTACTTC. It yields the protein CASSFGTSGNYEQYF.

This clone came up once. This chain connects TRBV9 to TRBJ1-1; no reliable D call. CDR3 length: 13 amino acids. In germline, CDR1 is SGDLS, CDR2 YYNGEE. The ends were cut back, 3 bases at V and 5 bases at J, with 11 bases in the middle. CDR3 coding DNA: TGTGCCAGCAGCGCGGGCGGAGGGACTGAAGCTTTCTTT. Translation: CASSAGGGTEAFF. Filled out from reference TRBV9 and TRBJ1-1, the complete variable domain reads DSGVTQTPKHLITATGQRVTLRCSPRSGDLSVYWYQQSLDQGLQFLIQYYNGEERAKGNILERFSAQQFPDLHSELNLSSLELGDSALYFCASSAGGGTEAFFGQGTRLTVV.

This clone was observed a few times. This chain links TRBV2 with TRBJ1-2; D is uncertain. V was trimmed by 3 bases and J by 2 bases, leaving 13 bases between them. The CDR3 spans 15 residues. The V gene's germline CDR1 is SNHLY and CDR2 FYNNEI. CDR3 sequence (DNA): TGTGCCAGCAGTGACTATGAGGGAGAGAACTATGGCTACACCTTC. It encodes CASSDYEGENYGYTF.

The chain couples TRBV6-5 to TRBJ1-5; D is ambiguous. CDR1 and CDR2 (germline): MNHEY, SVGAGI. Trimming stripped 6 bases from V and 11 bases from J, with 14 bases between. This CDR3 has 12 amino acids. The CDR3 spells CASRWRSESQHF. CDR3 sequence (DNA): TGTGCCAGCAGATGGCGGAGTGAGTCCCAGCATTTT.

The V call is TRBV19, the J call TRBJ1-5, with D possibly being TRBD1 (6 bases). The germline V gene encodes CDR1 LNHDA and CDR2 SQIVND (reference sequence). V was shortened by 1 base and J by 5 bases, with 24 bases between the two germline ends. The CDR3 extends over 19 amino acids. CDR3 protein: CASSIAVGGSRGGDQPQHF. The CDR3 nucleotides are TGTGCCAGTAGTATAGCCGTGGGGGGGAGCAGGGGAGGCGATCAGCCCCAGCATTTT.

The chain combines TRBV9 with TRBJ2-1, with TRBD2 as a possible D gene (5 bases). This CDR3 spans 14 amino acids. The germline CDR1 and CDR2 sequences are SGDLS and YYNGEE. V gave up 0 bases and J gave up 9 bases, with 13 bases separating them. In DNA, the CDR3 is TGTGCCAGCAGCGTAGAGCCGGGGAAGGCTGAGCAGTTCTTC. Amino acids: CASSVEPGKAEQFF.

V usage is TRBV4-3 and J usage is TRBJ1-2; 10 bases are shared with TRBD1. V shed 0 bases, J shed 5 bases, and the junction held 12 bases outside the gene matches. CDR3 length: 18 amino acids. CDR1 LGHNA and CDR2 YSLEER come from the germline V gene. CDR3 sequence reads: CASSQDLDRGSLGYGYTF. CDR3 coding DNA: TGCGCCAGCAGCCAAGATCTGGACAGGGGGAGTTTAGGGTATGGCTACACCTTC.

The rearrangement links TRBV7-2 to TRBJ2-7; D is unclear. CDR3 length: 15 amino acids. The V and J ends lost 4 bases and 7 bases respectively, with 20 bases between them. Germline V gives CDR1 SGHTA, CDR2 FQGNSA. This CDR3 is CASSSVRLGAEEQYF. For the CDR3, the DNA is TGTGCCAGCAGCTCAGTGCGGCTGGGTGCAGAGGAGCAGTACTTC.

The chain joins TRBV11-2 to TRBJ2-1, with TRBD1 identical over 8 bases. The CDR3 runs to 14 residues. The V gene's germline CDR1 is SGHAT and CDR2 FQNNGV. With V trimmed by 7 bases and J by 6 bases, 8 bases remained unmatched. The CDR3 coding sequence is TGTGCCAGCACCTACGCGGACAGGGCCAATGAGCAGTTCTTC. Its protein product is CASTYADRANEQFF.

This chain uses TRBV5-4 with TRBJ2-3, with D maybe TRBD2 (5 bases). From germline, CDR1 is SGHNT and CDR2 YYREEE (reference sequence). V lost 1 base to trimming and J lost 1 base, with 13 bases between them. This CDR3 is built from 16 residues. DNA of the CDR3: TGTGCCAGCAGCTTGAAAGAGGGAGTCGGCACAGATACGCAGTATTTT. This translates into CASSLKEGVGTDTQYF.

This clone is a singleton in its sample. J is TRBJ2-7 and V is TRBV5-5; D might be TRBD1 (6 bases). The CDR3 extends over 15 amino acids. The germline V gene has CDR1 SGHKS and CDR2 YYEKEE (reference sequence). Trimming shortened V by 4 bases and J by 4 bases, and 18 bases separated the two germline ends. The CDR3 sequence: CASSTAGTYRYEQYF. The CDR3 coding sequence is TGTGCCAGCAGCACGGCCGGGACATATCGTTACGAGCAGTACTTC.

This sequence joins TRBV19 and TRBJ1-2; no firm D call. V lost 6 bases, J lost 0 bases, and 17 bases lay in between. Germline V gives CDR1 LNHDA, CDR2 SQIVND (reference sequence). The length of the CDR3 is 16 residues. Here the CDR3 reads CASSPDAGIANYGYTF. In DNA, the CDR3 is TGTGCCAGTAGCCCCGACGCGGGGATTGCTAACTATGGCTACACCTTC. The full variable domain, in which reference TRBV19 and TRBJ1-2 provide the parts outside the CDR3, is DGGITQSPKYLFRKEGQNVTLSCEQNLNHDAMYWYRQDPGQGLRLIYYSQIVNDFQKGDIAEGYSVSREKKESFPLTVTSAQKNPTAFYLCASSPDAGIANYGYTFGSGTRLTVV.

In this sample, this clone turned up a few times. The chain uses TRBV3-1 (or the pseudogene TRBV3-2) and TRBJ2-7; 12 bases are shared with TRBD2. The trim removed 4 bases at V and 0 bases at J, leaving 7 bases unmatched. This CDR3 comprises 17 residues. Germline CDR1 LGHDT, CDR2 YNNKEL (reference sequence). Here the CDR3 DNA reads TGTGCCAGCAGCCCGACAGGACTAGCGGGAAGCTCCTACGAGCAGTACTTC. Protein: CASSPTGLAGSSYEQYF.

The chain joins TRBV27 to TRBJ2-7, with 9 bases identical to TRBD1. V shed 6 bases, J shed 4 bases, and the junction held 10 bases outside the gene matches. From germline, CDR1 is MNHEY and CDR2 SMNVEV (reference sequence). The CDR3 contains 15 residues. For the CDR3, the DNA is TGTGCCAGCAGACTCATTCCGGGACAGGGTTACGAGCAGTACTTC. Its protein is CASRLIPGQGYEQYF.

CDR3 coding DNA: TGTGCCAGCAGTTCCCGAGGGGGTAATTCACCCCTCCACTTT. Protein: CASSSRGGNSPLHF. The V gene is TRBV6-1, the J gene TRBJ1-6, with D possibly being TRBD1 (6 bases). This CDR3 region has 14 residues. V shed 5 bases and J shed 6 bases, with 11 bases lying between them. Per the germline V gene, CDR1 is MNHNS and CDR2 is SASEGT.